This T cell receptor beta chain is drawn from a study of blood T cell repertoires in COVID-19 (dated by TCRdb to the early 2020s). Turning to the overall study: The collaborator samples originated in the United States, Italy and Spain and spanned the acute and convalescent phases of COVID-19. A de-identified subject ID, COVID-19 status, age in years and sex were almost always included in the sample metadata. The repertoires were released in a freely available public database meant as a resource for research on the immune response to SARS-CoV-2. Deeply sampled blood TCRbeta repertoires from subjects exposed to, actively infected with, or recovered from COVID-19 were included in the dataset. The prospective study material was composed of cDNA or gDNA derived from T cells, B-cell-depleted T cells, or PBMCs. Samples came from the ongoing ImmuneRACE study (first 160 participants) plus 1,254 subjects from 6 global collaborators. Where available, HLA class I and class II types were taken from metadata supplied by the sample provider and were not determined by assay-based typing. The study at large found these results: Clinical and demographic metadata were provided uncurated, with the amount varying by source and participant.

As for this clone: The antigen this receptor binds is unknown. Base qualities are not recorded, but no much larger clone differs from it by a single base.

One collaborating source in Seattle enrolled patients while the patients were actively infected and followed the patients over time throughout the course of disease. Collaborating institutions collected whole blood in K2EDTA tubes following their own protocols. For TCRbeta analysis, collaborators shipped samples as frozen whole blood, isolated PBMCs, or DNA extracted from either of those sample types. The germline V gene provides CDR1 LGHNA and CDR2 YNFKEQ. The junction shows trimming of 6 bases on V and 4 bases on J, plus 10 bases between the germline ends. The CDR3, from cysteine to phenylalanine, totals 12 residues. The kept DNA is CDR3 alone, 36 bases in frame from the first base. TCRbeta CDR3 regions were amplified from genomic DNA by means of the immunoSEQ Assay, a bias-controlled multiplex PCR. On the authors' methods: The number of nucleated cells in each sample was estimated from the amplification of reference gene primers within the assay. Sequence reads were collapsed and filtered to measure the absolute abundance of every unique TCRbeta CDR3 rearrangement. For each sample, productive Simpson clonality was calculated as the square root of Simpson's diversity index over productive rearrangements. As stored in TCRdb, this immuneACCESS dataset retains in-frame rearrangements with V and J assigned. A fraction of the clones does not appear; measured against another copy, unresolved V genes explain less than half of the discrepancy, and the remainder lacks a known reason. D and trimming come from the DNA, and the V and J calls and clone size come from that table. In this sample the table shows 200,000 or so clones, around 90% of which occur a single time. The ten largest clonotypes hold 0.82% of the sample.

The sequence joins TRBV4-2 to TRBJ2-7; D gene: possibly TRBD2, on 5 matching bases. Sequencing was performed on peripheral blood. The sequence derives from a man between 60 and 75 years old with COVID-19, enrolled during active disease. The nucleotide sequence reads TGTGCCAGCAGAGGAGGCATTTACGAGCAGTACTTC. It translates to CASRGGIYEQYF.